These T cell receptor beta chains were read from a single sample in a study of shared clonotypes between healthy human individuals. Assay: immunoSEQ multiplex PCR; the TCRdb copy retains only in-frame clones and omits some. Here the sample spans fewer than 1.6 million clones, approximately 98.5% being singletons. Material: naive CD4+ T cells sorted from blood. The receptor set was obtained from a man younger than 40 in good health. Each CDR3 is given with its conserved first and last residue. The order of the fields is V gene, J gene, CDR3 protein.

>TRBV19|TRBJ2-7
CASSIDLVYEQYF
>TRBV9|TRBJ2-5
CASSTRGTEEETQYF
>TRBV6-1|TRBJ2-5
CASSEPTQETQYF
>TRBV7-9|TRBJ2-1
CASSLASGYNEQFF
>TRBV30|TRBJ2-1
CAWIKSGSSYNEQFF
>TRBV6-5|TRBJ2-2
CASRRAGNGGGELFF
>TRBV6-5|TRBJ2-3
CASSPRTSPDTQYF
>TRBV28|TRBJ2-1
CASSWGTSGSIPSVF
>TRBV11-3|TRBJ2-1
CASSSGSSSYNEQFF
>TRBV6-4|TRBJ2-3
CASSDSGPDTQYF
>TRBV20-1|TRBJ2-1
CSAIVGNEQFF
>TRBV7-3|TRBJ2-2
CASSSNSGRTGELFF
>TRBV5-1|TRBJ2-2
CASSQHQANTGELFF
>TRBV5-4|TRBJ2-3
CASSFRFPSTDTQYF
>TRBV28|TRBJ2-1
CASSLDSGGYNEQFF
>TRBV10-3|TRBJ2-7
CAISEWAPGASYEQYF
>TRBV10-2|TRBJ2-1
CASRISGSPYNEQFF
>TRBV28|TRBJ2-1
CGSTLAGSSEQFF
>TRBV9|TRBJ2-3
CASSVRTSGSTDTQYF